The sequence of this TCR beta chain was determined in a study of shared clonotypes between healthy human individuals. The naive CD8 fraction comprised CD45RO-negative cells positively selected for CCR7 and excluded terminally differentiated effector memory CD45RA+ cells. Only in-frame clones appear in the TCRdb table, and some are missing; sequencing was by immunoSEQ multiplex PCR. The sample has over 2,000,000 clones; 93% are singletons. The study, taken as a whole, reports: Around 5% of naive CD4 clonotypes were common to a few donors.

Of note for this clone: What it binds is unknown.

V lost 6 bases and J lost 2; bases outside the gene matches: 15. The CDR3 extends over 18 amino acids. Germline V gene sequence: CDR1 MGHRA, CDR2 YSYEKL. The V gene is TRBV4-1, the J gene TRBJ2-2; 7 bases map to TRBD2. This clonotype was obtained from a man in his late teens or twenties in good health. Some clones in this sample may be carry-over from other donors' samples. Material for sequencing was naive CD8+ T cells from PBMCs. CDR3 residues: CASRYRLAETPNTGELFF. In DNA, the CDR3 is TGCGCCAGCAGGTACAGGCTAGCGGAAACTCCTAACACCGGGGAGCTGTTTTTT.